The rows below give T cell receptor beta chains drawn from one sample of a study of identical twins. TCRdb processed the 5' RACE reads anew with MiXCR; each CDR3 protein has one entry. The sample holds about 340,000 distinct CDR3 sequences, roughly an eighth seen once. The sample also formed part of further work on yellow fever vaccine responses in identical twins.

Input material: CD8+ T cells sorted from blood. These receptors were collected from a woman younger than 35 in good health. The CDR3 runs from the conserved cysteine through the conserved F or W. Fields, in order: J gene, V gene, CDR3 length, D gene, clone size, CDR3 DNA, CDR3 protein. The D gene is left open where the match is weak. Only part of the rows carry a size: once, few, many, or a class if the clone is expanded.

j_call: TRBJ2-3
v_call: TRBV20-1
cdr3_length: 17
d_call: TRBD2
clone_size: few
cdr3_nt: TGCAGTGCTAAGGGACTAGCGGGTGAAACTAGCACAGATACGCAGTATTTT
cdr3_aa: CSAKGLAGETSTDTQYF

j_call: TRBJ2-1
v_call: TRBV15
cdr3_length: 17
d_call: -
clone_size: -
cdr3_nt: TGTGCCACCAGCAGTGGGGAAAGCGGGCCAGGCGGCGATGAGCAGTTCTTC
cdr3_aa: CATSSGESGPGGDEQFF

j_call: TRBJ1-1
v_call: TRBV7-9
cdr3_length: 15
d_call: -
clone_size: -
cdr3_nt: TGTGCCAGCAGCTTAGGGGGAGACGCATTTACTGAAGCTTTCTTT
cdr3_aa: CASSLGGDAFTEAFF

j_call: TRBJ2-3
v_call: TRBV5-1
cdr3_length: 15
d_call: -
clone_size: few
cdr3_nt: TGCGCCAGCAGCTGGGAGACGGACATCACAAATACGCAGTATTTT
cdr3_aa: CASSWETDITNTQYF

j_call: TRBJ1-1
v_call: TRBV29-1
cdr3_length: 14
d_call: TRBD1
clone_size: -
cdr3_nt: TGCAGCGGTCGGACAGGGGATTCGGGCGCTGAAGCTTTCTTT
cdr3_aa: CSGRTGDSGAEAFF

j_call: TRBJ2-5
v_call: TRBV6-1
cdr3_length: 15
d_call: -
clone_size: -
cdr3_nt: TGTGCCAGCAGCATAGCTGGAGGGCTTGGAGAGACCCAGTACTTC
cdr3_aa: CASSIAGGLGETQYF

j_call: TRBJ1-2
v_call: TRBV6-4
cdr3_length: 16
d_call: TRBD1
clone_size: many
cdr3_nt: TGTGCCAGCAGTACCGTCCCGGGACAGGGGGCGACCGGCTACACCTTC
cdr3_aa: CASSTVPGQGATGYTF

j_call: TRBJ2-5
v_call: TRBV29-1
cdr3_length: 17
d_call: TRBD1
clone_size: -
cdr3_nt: TGCAGCGTTGAAGCCCGGTTCCGGGACAGGGGGAGAGAGACCCAGTACTTC
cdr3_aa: CSVEARFRDRGRETQYF

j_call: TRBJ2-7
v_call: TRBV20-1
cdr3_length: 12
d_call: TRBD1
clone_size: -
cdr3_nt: TGCAGTGTTCCACAGGGGGCATACGAGCAGTACTTC
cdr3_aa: CSVPQGAYEQYF

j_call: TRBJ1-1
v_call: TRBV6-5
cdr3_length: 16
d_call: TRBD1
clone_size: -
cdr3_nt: TGTGCCAGCAGTTACTCGGGACAGGGAAAAAACACTGAAGCTTTCTTT
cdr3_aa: CASSYSGQGKNTEAFF

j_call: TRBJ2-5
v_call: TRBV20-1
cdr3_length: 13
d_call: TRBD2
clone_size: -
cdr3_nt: TGCAGTGCTAGAGTACCAGCGGGGGAGACCCAGTACTTC
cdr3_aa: CSARVPAGETQYF

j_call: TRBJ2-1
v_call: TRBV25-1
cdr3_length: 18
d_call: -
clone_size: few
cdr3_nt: TGTGCCAGCAGTCAGATCCCCCCTGACTACAGCCGGCGAAATGAGCAGTTCTTC
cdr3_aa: CASSQIPPDYSRRNEQFF

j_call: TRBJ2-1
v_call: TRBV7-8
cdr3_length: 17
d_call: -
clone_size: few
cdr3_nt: TGTGCCAGCAGCCTAATAGGAGGGCGAAGCTCCTACAATGAGCAGTTCTTC
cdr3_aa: CASSLIGGRSSYNEQFF

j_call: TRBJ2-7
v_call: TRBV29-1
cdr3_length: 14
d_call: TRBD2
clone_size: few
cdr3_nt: TGCAGCGTTGAGGGGGAGGGGAGCTCCTACGAGCAGTACTTC
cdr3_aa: CSVEGEGSSYEQYF

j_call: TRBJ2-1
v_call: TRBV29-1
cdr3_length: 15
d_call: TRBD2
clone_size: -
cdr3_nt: TGCAGCGTTGATGGACTAGCGGGAGTCAGCAATGAGCAGTTCTTC
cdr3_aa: CSVDGLAGVSNEQFF

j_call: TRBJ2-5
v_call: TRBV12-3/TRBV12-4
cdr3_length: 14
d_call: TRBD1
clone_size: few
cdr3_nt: TGTGCCAGCAGTGAACAGGGGTCTCAAGAGACCCAGTACTTC
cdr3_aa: CASSEQGSQETQYF

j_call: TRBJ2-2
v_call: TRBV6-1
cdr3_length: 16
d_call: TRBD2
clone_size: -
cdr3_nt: TGTGCCAGCAGTGAAGGACTAGCGGGGAACACCGGGGAGCTGTTTTTT
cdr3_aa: CASSEGLAGNTGELFF

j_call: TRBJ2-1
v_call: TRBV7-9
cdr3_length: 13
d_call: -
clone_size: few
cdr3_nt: TGTGCCAGCCTAGGTGGAGCGCTCAATGAGCAGTTCTTC
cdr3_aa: CASLGGALNEQFF

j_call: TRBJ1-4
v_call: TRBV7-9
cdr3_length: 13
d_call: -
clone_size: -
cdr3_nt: TGTGCCAGCAGCACCGGGACCGATGAAAAACTGTTTTTT
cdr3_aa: CASSTGTDEKLFF

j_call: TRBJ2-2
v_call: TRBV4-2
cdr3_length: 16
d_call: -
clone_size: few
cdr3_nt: TGTGCCAGCAGCCAAGAACAGGGCACGAACACCGGGGAGCTGTTTTTT
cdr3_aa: CASSQEQGTNTGELFF

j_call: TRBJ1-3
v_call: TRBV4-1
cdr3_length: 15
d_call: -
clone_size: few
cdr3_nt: TGCGCCAGCAGCCAAGGGGAAACATTGAGAAACACCATATATTTT
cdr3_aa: CASSQGETLRNTIYF

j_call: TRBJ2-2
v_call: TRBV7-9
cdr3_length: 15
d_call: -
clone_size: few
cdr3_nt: TGTGCCAGCAGCGATCGACACTCGGACACCGGGGAGCTGTTTTTT
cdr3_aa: CASSDRHSDTGELFF

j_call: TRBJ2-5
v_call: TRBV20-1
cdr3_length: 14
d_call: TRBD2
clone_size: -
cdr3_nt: TGCAGCGCAGAGATCGGACTAGCAGGGGAGACCCAGTACTTC
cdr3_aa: CSAEIGLAGETQYF

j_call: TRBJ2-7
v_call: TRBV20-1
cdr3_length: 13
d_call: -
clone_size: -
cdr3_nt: TGCAGTGCTAGAGATCTGGAAGGCGTCGAGCAGTACTTC
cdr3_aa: CSARDLEGVEQYF

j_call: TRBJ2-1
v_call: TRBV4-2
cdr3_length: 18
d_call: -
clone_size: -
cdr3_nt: TGTGCCAGCAGCCCCGGGCTACTCTCCTCCCGGGCGTACAATGAGCAGTTCTTC
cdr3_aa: CASSPGLLSSRAYNEQFF

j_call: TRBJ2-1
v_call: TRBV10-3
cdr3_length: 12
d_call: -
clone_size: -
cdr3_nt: TGTGCCATCGGGGACTCCTACAATGAGCAGTTCTTC
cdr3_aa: CAIGDSYNEQFF

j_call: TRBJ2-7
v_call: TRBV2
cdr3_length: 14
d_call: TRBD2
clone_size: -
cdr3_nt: TGTGCCAGCGAGGAGGGAGCGGGACCCTACGAGCAGTACTTC
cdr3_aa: CASEEGAGPYEQYF

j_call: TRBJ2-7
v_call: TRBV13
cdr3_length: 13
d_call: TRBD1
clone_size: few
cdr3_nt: TGTGCCAGCAGCACCGGGACAGGGTACGAGCAGTACTTC
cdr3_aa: CASSTGTGYEQYF

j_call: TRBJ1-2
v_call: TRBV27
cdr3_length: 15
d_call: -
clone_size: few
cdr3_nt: TGTGCCAGCAGCCGGGGACTGGCCCCTCTCTATGGCTACACCTTC
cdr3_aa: CASSRGLAPLYGYTF

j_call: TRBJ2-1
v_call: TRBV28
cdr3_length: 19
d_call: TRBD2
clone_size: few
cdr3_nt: TGTGCCAGCAGTGCTATATGGGGGAGGGTAGCGGGGGGGCACAATGAGCAGTTCTTC
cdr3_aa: CASSAIWGRVAGGHNEQFF

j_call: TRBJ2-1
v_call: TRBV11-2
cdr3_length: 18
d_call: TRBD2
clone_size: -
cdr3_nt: TGTGCCAGCAGCCTCAGACTCCGGGACTACCAATCCCACAATGAGCAGTTCTTC
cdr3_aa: CASSLRLRDYQSHNEQFF

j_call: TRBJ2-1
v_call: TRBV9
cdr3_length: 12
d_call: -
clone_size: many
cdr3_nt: TGTGCCAGCAGCGTCGATCTTGGGGGGCAGTTCTTC
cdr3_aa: CASSVDLGGQFF

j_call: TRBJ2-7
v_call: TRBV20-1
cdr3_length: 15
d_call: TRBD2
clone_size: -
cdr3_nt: TGCAGTGCTAGAGATAGCGGGAGTGTCGGCTACGAGCAGTACTTC
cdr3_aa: CSARDSGSVGYEQYF

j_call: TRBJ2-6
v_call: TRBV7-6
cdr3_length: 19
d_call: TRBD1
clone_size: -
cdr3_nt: TGTGCCAGCAGCACATCGGACAGGGGCTATAGCTCTGGGGCCAACGTCCTGACTTTC
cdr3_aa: CASSTSDRGYSSGANVLTF

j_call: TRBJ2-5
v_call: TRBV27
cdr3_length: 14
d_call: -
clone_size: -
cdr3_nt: TGTGCCAGCAGTCCAATAGACGGACTAGAGACCCAGTACTTC
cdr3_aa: CASSPIDGLETQYF

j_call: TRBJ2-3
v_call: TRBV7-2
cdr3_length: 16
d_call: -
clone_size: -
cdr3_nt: TGTGCCAGCAGCTTAGCGCCGGGACCCAGCACAGATACGCAGTATTTT
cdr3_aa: CASSLAPGPSTDTQYF

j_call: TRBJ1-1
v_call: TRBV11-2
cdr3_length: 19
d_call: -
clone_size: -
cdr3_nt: TGTGCCAGCAGCCGGCCCGGGGGGGTGTGGACAGTCGGAAAGACTGAAGCTTTCTTT
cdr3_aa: CASSRPGGVWTVGKTEAFF

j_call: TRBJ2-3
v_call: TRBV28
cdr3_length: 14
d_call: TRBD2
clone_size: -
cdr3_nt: TGTGCCAGCACCCTAGCGGGCCACACAGATACGCAGTATTTT
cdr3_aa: CASTLAGHTDTQYF

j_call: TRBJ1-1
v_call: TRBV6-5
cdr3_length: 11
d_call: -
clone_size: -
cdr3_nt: TGTGCCAGCACACAGAACACTGAAGCTTTCTTT
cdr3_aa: CASTQNTEAFF

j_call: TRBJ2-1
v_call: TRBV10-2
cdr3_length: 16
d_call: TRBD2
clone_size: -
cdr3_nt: TGCGCCAGCAGTGACCCGGGGGGGAGCTCCTACAATGAGCAGTTCTTC
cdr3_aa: CASSDPGGSSYNEQFF

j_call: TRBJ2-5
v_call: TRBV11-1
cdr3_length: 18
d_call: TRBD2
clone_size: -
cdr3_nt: TGTGCCAGCACCATCCCCCCCTTGGGACTAGCGGGACAAGAGACCCAGTACTTC
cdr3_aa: CASTIPPLGLAGQETQYF

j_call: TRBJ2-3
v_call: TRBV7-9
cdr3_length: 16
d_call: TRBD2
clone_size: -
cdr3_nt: TGTGCCAGCAGCTTAAGTCTAGCGGGGGTCACAGATACGCAGTATTTT
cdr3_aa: CASSLSLAGVTDTQYF

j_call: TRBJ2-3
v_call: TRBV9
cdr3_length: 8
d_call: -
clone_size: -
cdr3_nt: TGTGCCAGCAGTACGCAGTATTTT
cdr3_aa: CASSTQYF

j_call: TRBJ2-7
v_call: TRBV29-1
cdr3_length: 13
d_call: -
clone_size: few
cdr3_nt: TGCAGCGTTGAAGGTCTCGGATCCTACGAGCAGTACTTC
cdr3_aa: CSVEGLGSYEQYF

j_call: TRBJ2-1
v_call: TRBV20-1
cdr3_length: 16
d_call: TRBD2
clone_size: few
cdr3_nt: TGCAGTGCTAGAGATATCCGTCGGGAGGGCCCCAATGAGCAGTTCTTC
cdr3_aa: CSARDIRREGPNEQFF

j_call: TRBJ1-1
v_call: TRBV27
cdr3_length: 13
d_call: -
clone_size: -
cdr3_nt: TGTGCCAGCAGGAACAATCTGAACACTGAAGCTTTCTTT
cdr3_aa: CASRNNLNTEAFF

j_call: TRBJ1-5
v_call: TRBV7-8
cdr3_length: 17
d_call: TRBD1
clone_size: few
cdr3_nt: TGTGCCAGCAGCCTTCACAGGGACAGGGATGGCAATCAGCCCCAGCATTTT
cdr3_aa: CASSLHRDRDGNQPQHF

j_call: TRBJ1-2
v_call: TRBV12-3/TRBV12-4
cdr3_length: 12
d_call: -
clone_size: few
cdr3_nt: TGTGCCAGCAGTTTAGAGGCCTATGGCTACACCTTC
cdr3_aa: CASSLEAYGYTF

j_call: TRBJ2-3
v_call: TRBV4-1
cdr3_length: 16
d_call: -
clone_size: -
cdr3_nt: TGCGCCAGCAGCCAAGTTGAGGTGTCTAGCACAGATACGCAGTATTTT
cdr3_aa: CASSQVEVSSTDTQYF

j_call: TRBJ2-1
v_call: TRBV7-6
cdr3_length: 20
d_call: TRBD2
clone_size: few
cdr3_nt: TGTGCCAGCAGCTTAGGTAGTGGGACTAGCGTACTAAGCTCCTACAATGAGCAGTTCTTC
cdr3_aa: CASSLGSGTSVLSSYNEQFF

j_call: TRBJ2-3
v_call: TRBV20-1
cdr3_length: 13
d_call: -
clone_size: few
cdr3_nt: TGCAGTGCTAGAAGAGGGACCACAAATACGCAGTATTTT
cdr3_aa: CSARRGTTNTQYF